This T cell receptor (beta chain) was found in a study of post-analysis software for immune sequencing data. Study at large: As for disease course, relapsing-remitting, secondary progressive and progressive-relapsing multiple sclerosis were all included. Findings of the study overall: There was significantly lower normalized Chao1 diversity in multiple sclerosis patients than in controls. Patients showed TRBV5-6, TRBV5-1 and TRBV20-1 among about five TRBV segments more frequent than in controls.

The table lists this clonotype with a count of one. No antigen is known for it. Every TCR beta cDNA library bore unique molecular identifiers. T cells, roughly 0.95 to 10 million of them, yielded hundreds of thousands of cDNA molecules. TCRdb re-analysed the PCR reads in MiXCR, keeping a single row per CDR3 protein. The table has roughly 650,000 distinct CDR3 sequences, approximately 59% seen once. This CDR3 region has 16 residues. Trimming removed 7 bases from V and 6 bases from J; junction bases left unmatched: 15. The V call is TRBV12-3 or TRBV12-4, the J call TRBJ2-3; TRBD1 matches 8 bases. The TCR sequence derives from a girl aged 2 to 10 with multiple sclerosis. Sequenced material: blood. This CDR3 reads CASNQGRDRPSDTQYF. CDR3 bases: TGTGCCAGCAATCAGGGGCGGGACAGGCCTTCCGATACGCAGTATTTT.